The source of this TCR beta chain is a study of blood T cells in healthy people across ages (dated by TCRdb to 2013 to 2016). Study-wide context: In model experiments, template switching captured about one uniquely barcoded TCR beta cDNA molecule for every two T cells. For two donors (one aged 18 to 30 and one aged 80 or older), the study analyzed two additional independent replicas of 1 million unique cDNA reads from the same blood draw. The donors were divided into four age groups: young (average approximately 17 years), middle-aged (about 41), aged (62) and long-lived (around 87). The study measured age-related changes in TCR beta repertoire diversity using deep sequencing normalized with unique cDNA molecular identifiers. To avoid experimental bias, donors of different ages were distributed randomly across sequencing lanes.

The paper's findings and limits, for the study overall: Estimates of total diversity based on one million sequenced T cells were regarded as lower bounds and as underestimates. Donor CMV infection status was unknown, potentially confounding age-related changes in expanded clonotypes. The long-lived group showed more naive CD4+ T cells, fewer expanded clones and increased TCR diversity than the aged group, suggesting age selection. As age increased, observed TCR beta diversity per million T cells dropped in a roughly linear way, and a significant reduction was already evident by age 40. A strong correlation was found between observed TCR beta diversity and the percentage of naive T cells measured by flow cytometry. Because profiling used bulk unsorted PBMCs, naive and antigen-experienced compartments could not be compared conclusively.

The receptor library was made with 5' RACE. A second roughly 6 to 12 cycle PCR used a sample-barcoded 5' primer and a J-beta primer mix. A template-switch 5' adaptor carrying 12 random nucleotides introduced a unique molecular identifier onto each TCR beta cDNA molecule. Each sample yielded at least 3 million CDR3-containing paired-end reads. First-strand cDNA was synthesized from all RNA with the Mint cDNA synthesis kit, primed by a TRBC-specific oligonucleotide. Following uracil-DNA glycosylase treatment, a first 18-cycle PCR with universal primers M1SS and BC2_uni_R was performed on all cDNA. The authors' analysis ran thus. For normalization, 1 million high-quality reads, each with a distinct molecular identifier, were randomly selected from each sample. Reads with shared molecular identifiers were discarded instead of being binned into consensus sequences. MiTCR, with a Q25 quality threshold and the strictest error-elimination algorithm, was used for CDR3 identification, clonotype clustering and error correction. A nonparametric unseen species model with Euler transformation was used to estimate lower-bound total TCR beta diversity. The public reads were reanalyzed by TCRdb: fastp trimming at Q25, MiXCR alignment, in-frame beta chains only. CDR3 protein duplicates are merged, each entry listing the most common genes and DNA. The V and J calls here are based on TCRdb, not the publication. The sample records fewer than 2 million distinct CDR3 sequences, approximately 39% of which are singletons. The top ten clonotypes cover about 23% of the sample.

The donors were roughly 39 Caucasian individuals from Russia, aged roughly 6 to 100 years, who were systemically healthy. Approximately 11 milliliters of peripheral blood were drawn from each donor into EDTA-treated Vacutainer tubes. Ficoll-Paque density-gradient centrifugation was used to isolate PBMCs, with at least 7 million per sample. Total RNA was extracted from PBMCs with Trizol reagent, with at least 5 micrograms obtained per sample. The percentages of naive CD45RAhigh/CD27high T cells were determined by flow cytometry on a PBMC aliquot from every donor. This clonotype was counted a few times. The antigen it binds to is not known. No much larger clonotype is one base removed from it; base qualities were not supplied. Cut back by 5 bases and 0 bases, the V and J ends lie 15 bases apart. The CDR3 spans 16 residues, from the cysteine through the phenylalanine. The retained sequence is limited to the CDR3, 48 bases, with the frame set at the first base. CDR1 LGHNT and CDR2 FRNRAP were looked up in the germline V gene.

This sequence was found in a human donor in good health. Input material: blood. The sequence joins TRBV12-5 to TRBJ2-3, with a weak D call of TRBD2 (6 bases match). The DNA sequence is TGTGCTAGTGGTGCGGGGACGGACGCTAGCACAGATACGCAGTATTTT. Its product reads: CASGAGTDASTDTQYF.